The 10 T cell receptor beta chains in this list originate from one sample, sequenced in a study of blood T cells in healthy people across ages. Next came a second PCR, run for about 6 to 11 cycles, which used a sample-barcoded 5' primer along with a J-beta primer mix. TCRdb analysed the 5' RACE reads with MiXCR anew, one entry per CDR3 protein. This table holds over 1.5 million distinct CDR3 sequences, about 49% found once. Sequences were obtained from blood. Receptors were obtained from a middle-aged woman in good health.

This clonotype has only one observation. The rearrangement uses TRBV29-1 and TRBJ2-7, with D possibly being TRBD2 (5 bases). The germline CDR1 and CDR2 sequences are SQVTM and ANQGSEA. CDR3 length: 13 amino acids. Deletions cut 7 bases from V and 6 bases from J, with 19 bases between. The CDR3 DNA reads TGCAGCGCGTCAATAGGCAGCGGTACCGAGCAGTACTTC. This translates into CSASIGSGTEQYF.

The chain recombines TRBV20-1 with TRBJ2-5; tentative D call: TRBD2 (6 bases). Trimming removed 4 bases from V and 2 bases from J, with 14 bases in between. Germline V CDR1 and CDR2: DFQATT, SNEGSKA (reference sequence). The CDR3 contains 14 residues. CDR3 sequence reads: CSATLGTGQETQYF. In DNA form, the CDR3 reads TGCAGTGCTACTCTTGGGACTGGGCAAGAGACCCAGTACTTC.

As for this clonotype: One end of the junction fails to match germline, which may point to a read error. The rearrangement uses TRBV28 and TRBJ2-1, with a possible D match to TRBD1 (5 bases). CDR1 is MDHEN, CDR2 SYDVKM, per germline. CDR3 length: 17 amino acids. As DNA, the CDR3 is TGTGCCAGCGGTTTCCCTAAAACAGGATTCTCCTACAATGAGCAGTTCTTC. This gives the protein CASGFPKTGFSYNEQFF.

The table lists this clonotype with a few counts. The rearrangement joins TRBV7-2 to TRBJ2-7; TRBD2 agrees at 7 bases. Trimming cost V 3 bases and J 0 bases; bases outside gene matches: 2. The CDR3 extends over 14 amino acids. The germline V gene encodes CDR1 SGHTA and CDR2 FQGNSA. CDR3: CASSFLAVSYEQYF. The DNA for the CDR3 is TGTGCCAGCAGCTTTCTAGCGGTCTCCTACGAGCAGTACTTC. Drawing the rest from reference TRBV7-2 and TRBJ2-7, the complete variable domain is GAGVSQSPSNKVTEKGKDVELRCDPISGHTALYWYRQSLGQGLEFLIYFQGNSAPDKSGLPSDRFSAERTGGSVSTLTIQRTQQEDSAVYLCASSFLAVSYEQYFGPGTRLTVT.

A remark on this clonotype: At one of its ends the junction is not consistent with the germline gene, which may arise from a read error. This sequence joins TRBV12-3 or TRBV12-4 and TRBJ2-1, with TRBD2 matching 12 bases. This CDR3 contains 17 residues. CDR3 sequence: CASSLVASGGAYNEQFF. The CDR3 nucleotides are TGTGCCAGCAGCTTAGTGGCTAGCGGGGGGGCTTACAATGAGCAGTTCTTC.

The chain has TRBV7-9 and TRBJ1-1; 7 bases fit TRBD1. J gave up 4 bases and V 5 bases, and 7 bases lay outside the gene matches. This CDR3 comprises 14 residues. Germline assignment: CDR1 SEHNR and CDR2 FQNEAQ (reference sequence). CDR3: CASSPRGEVTEAFF. The CDR3, as DNA: TGTGCCAGCAGCCCCAGGGGGGAGGTCACTGAAGCTTTCTTT.

This clonotype was observed many times. The chain recombines TRBV7-2 with TRBJ2-3, with 7 nucleotides matching TRBD1. The CDR3 has 13 amino acids. Germline-derived CDR1 and CDR2 are SGHTA and FQGNSA. Trimming at V came to 6 bases and at J to 4 bases, leaving 4 bases not matched to a gene. In DNA form, the CDR3 reads TGTGCCAGCAGTCTCGACAGGGCAGATACGCAGTATTTT. Amino acids: CASSLDRADTQYF.

The chain combines TRBV24-1 with TRBJ2-1; 8 bases map to TRBD1. V gave up 3 bases and J gave up 4 bases; unmatched junction bases: 7. There are 16 residues in the CDR3. CDR1 is KGHDR and CDR2 is SFDVKD in the germline V gene. CDR3 loop: CATSDPDRERYNEQFF. CDR3 sequence (DNA): TGTGCCACCAGTGATCCGGACAGGGAACGGTACAATGAGCAGTTCTTC.

This chain joins TRBV7-9 and TRBJ2-5, with 10 bases aligning to TRBD2. With 5 bases clipped from V and 1 base from J, the junction kept 10 bases outside the gene matches. Germline CDR1 SEHNR, CDR2 FQNEAQ (reference sequence). This CDR3 is built from 17 residues. The CDR3 reads CASSGAALAGPQETQYF. The CDR3 DNA is TGTGCCAGCAGCGGCGCAGCACTAGCGGGACCCCAAGAGACCCAGTACTTC. The whole variable domain, filled in from reference TRBV7-9 and TRBJ2-5, reads DTGVSQNPRHKITKRGQNVTFRCDPISEHNRLYWYRQTLGQGPEFLTYFQNEAQLEKSRLLSDRFSAERPKGSFSTLEIQRTEQGDSAMYLCASSGAALAGPQETQYFGPGTRLLVL.

This clonotype was found a few times. The chain employs TRBV6-5 and TRBJ1-1; 8 bases agree with TRBD1. V was clipped by 5 bases and J by 1 base; unmatched bases: 3. This CDR3 has 14 amino acids. From germline, CDR1 is MNHEY and CDR2 SVGAGI. CDR3 DNA: TGTGCCAGCAGTGAGACAGGGGCGAACACTGAAGCTTTCTTT. Encoded protein: CASSETGANTEAFF.